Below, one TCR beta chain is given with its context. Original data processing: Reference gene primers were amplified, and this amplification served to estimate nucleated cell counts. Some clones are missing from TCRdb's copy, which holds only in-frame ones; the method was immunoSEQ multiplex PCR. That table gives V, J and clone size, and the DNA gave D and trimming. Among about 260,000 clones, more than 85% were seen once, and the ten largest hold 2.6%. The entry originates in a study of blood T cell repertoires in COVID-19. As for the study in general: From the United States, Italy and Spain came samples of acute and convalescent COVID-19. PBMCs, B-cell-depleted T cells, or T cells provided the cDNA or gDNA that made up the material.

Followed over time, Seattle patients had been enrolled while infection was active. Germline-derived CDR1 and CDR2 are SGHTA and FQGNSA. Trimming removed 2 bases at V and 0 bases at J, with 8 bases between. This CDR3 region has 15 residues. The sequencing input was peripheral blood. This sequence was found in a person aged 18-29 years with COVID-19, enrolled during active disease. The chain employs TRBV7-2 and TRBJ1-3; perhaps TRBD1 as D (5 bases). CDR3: CASSLTGSSGNTIYF. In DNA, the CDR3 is TGTGCCAGCAGCTTAACAGGAAGCTCTGGAAACACCATATATTTT.